This entry lists 14 T cell receptor beta chains sequenced from one sample in a study of Ad26.COV2.S vaccination and SARS-CoV-2 variants. Libraries were prepared by immunoSEQ multiplex PCR; TCRdb keeps only in-frame clonotypes and omits some of them. This table holds about 220,000 clones, 85% to 90% found once. Treatment here: over 15 received Ad26.COV2.S at low or high dose, single or two shots; 5 received placebo; per-sample allocation not given. Day 63 following the first vaccine or placebo injection was when the samples were taken. The sample was peripheral blood, taken in a trial of Ad26.COV2.S vaccine versus placebo. Source of these receptors: a person between 18 and 60 years old who received the Ad26.COV2.S COVID-19 vaccine or a placebo.

The chain has TRBV20-1 and TRBJ2-7, with no clear D. V was shortened by 1 base and J by 4 bases, with 5 bases between the two germline ends. There are 11 residues in the CDR3. From germline, CDR1 is DFQATT and CDR2 SNEGSKA (reference sequence). The CDR3 DNA reads TGCAGTGCTAGAGCCCCTTACGAGCAGTACTTC. Translated: CSARAPYEQYF.

The CDR3 bases are TGTGCCAGTAGCCCTACCCCGGCTGGGAGGAATCAGCCCCAGCATTTT. This gives the protein CASSPTPAGRNQPQHF. The chain recombines TRBV19 with TRBJ1-5; D unresolved. V was shortened by 6 bases and J by 4 bases, with 19 bases between the two germline ends. Per germline, CDR1 LNHDA and CDR2 SQIVND (reference sequence). There are 16 residues in the CDR3.

The CDR3 sequence is CASSLWPGVGGYTF. Here the CDR3 DNA reads TGTGCCAGCAGCTTATGGCCCGGGGTTGGGGGCTACACCTTC. The rearrangement uses TRBV7-3 and TRBJ1-2; D is unresolved. Germline CDR1 SGHTA, CDR2 FQGTGA. Trimming stripped 2 bases from V and 8 bases from J, with 15 bases between. This CDR3 is built from 14 residues. The entire variable domain, with the rest obtained from reference TRBV7-3 and TRBJ1-2, is as follows: GAGVSQTPSNKVTEKGKYVELRCDPISGHTALYWYRQSLGQGPEFLIYFQGTGAADDSGLPNDRFFAVRPEGSVSTLKIQRTERGDSAVYLCASSLWPGVGGYTFGSGTRLTVV.

The V and J genes are TRBV9 and TRBJ1-4; 7 nucleotides match TRBD1. Germline V lookup: CDR1 SGDLS, CDR2 YYNGEE. The CDR3 runs to 16 residues. The V and J ends lost 2 bases and 3 bases, in that order; junction bases with no gene match: 7. The DNA for the CDR3 is TGTGCCAGCAGCGTGCAAGGGACAGCCCCTAATGAAAAACTGTTTTTT. Amino acid sequence: CASSVQGTAPNEKLFF. Full variable domain (remainder filled in from reference TRBV9 and TRBJ1-4): DSGVTQTPKHLITATGQRVTLRCSPRSGDLSVYWYQQSLDQGLQFLIQYYNGEERAKGNILERFSAQQFPDLHSELNLSSLELGDSALYFCASSVQGTAPNEKLFFGSGTQLSVL.

This clone was found once. V gene TRBV6-2 or TRBV6-3 combines with J gene TRBJ2-7; 9 bases match TRBD2. V was clipped by 4 bases and J by 0 bases; unmatched bases: 16. This CDR3 has 19 amino acids. The germline V gene encodes CDR1 MNHEY and CDR2 SVGEGT. CDR3 loop: CASSFVPSGSGRSSYEQYF. The CDR3 coding sequence is TGTGCCAGCAGTTTTGTTCCCTCGGGTAGCGGGAGAAGCTCCTACGAGCAGTACTTC.

This clone was observed a handful of times. This chain joins TRBV19 and TRBJ2-1; 9 bases match TRBD2. Germline assignment: CDR1 LNHDA and CDR2 SQIVND (reference sequence). The CDR3 totals 14 residues. V was pared by 5 bases and J by 2 bases, with 1 base of the junction left unmatched. The CDR3 sequence: CASSSSGTYNEQFF. DNA of the CDR3: TGTGCCAGTAGTTCTAGCGGGACCTACAATGAGCAGTTCTTC.

The V call is TRBV29-1, the J call TRBJ1-1; 8 bases match TRBD1. The germline V gene encodes CDR1 SQVTM and CDR2 ANQGSEA. The CDR3 extends over 19 amino acids. J gave up 5 bases and V 4 bases, and 24 bases lay outside the gene matches. The CDR3 loop reads CSVVSPPSITGGDRTEAFF. DNA for the CDR3: TGCAGCGTTGTATCCCCCCCAAGTATCACAGGGGGAGATAGAACTGAAGCTTTCTTT.

V usage is TRBV19 and J usage is TRBJ2-7; weak D call: TRBD1 (6 bases). Trimming pared 7 bases from V and 5 bases from J, leaving 18 bases between. CDR1 LNHDA and CDR2 SQIVND come from the germline V gene (reference sequence). The CDR3 runs 14 residues. CDR3 sequence reads: CASKPTGFLDEQYF. Here the CDR3 DNA reads TGTGCCAGTAAACCGACAGGATTCCTTGACGAGCAGTACTTC.

CDR3 loop: CASNTGEFSYEQYF. The CDR3 DNA sequence: TGTGCCAGCAATACAGGGGAATTCTCCTACGAGCAGTACTTC. This sequence joins TRBV2 and TRBJ2-7; 7 bases align to TRBD1. The CDR3 has 14 amino acids. The junction had 6 bases not matched to a gene; V was cut back by 7 bases and J by 0 bases. Germline values: CDR1 SNHLY, CDR2 FYNNEI.

This clone showed up just once. The V and J genes are TRBV16 and TRBJ2-2; D not resolved. This CDR3 spans 16 amino acids. Trimming took 3 bases from V and 8 from J, leaving 19 bases between them. The germline V gene encodes CDR1 KGHSY and CDR2 FQNENV. CDR3 DNA sequence: TGTGCCAGCAGCCAGACACCAGGAACCCCTAGTGGGGAGCTGTTTTTT. It codes for CASSQTPGTPSGELFF.

This chain links TRBV5-4 with TRBJ2-7, with D perhaps given as TRBD1 or TRBD2 (6 bases each). V was shortened by 3 bases and J by 7 bases, with 23 bases between the two germline ends. The CDR3 sequence is 16 residues long. Germline values: CDR1 SGHNT, CDR2 YYREEE (reference sequence). The CDR3 sequence is CASSSGGLPGDGEQYF. For the CDR3, the DNA is TGTGCCAGCAGCTCTGGGGGGCTTCCCGGGGACGGAGAGCAGTACTTC.

The chain couples TRBV27 to TRBJ2-2; 9 nucleotides match TRBD1. Per the germline V gene, CDR1 is MNHEY and CDR2 is SMNVEV (reference sequence). V shed 6 bases, J shed 0 bases, and the junction held 5 bases outside the gene matches. CDR3 length: 16 amino acids. CDR3 DNA: TGTGCCAGCAGCCTAACAGGGGGCGCGAACACCGGGGAGCTGTTTTTT. As protein: CASSLTGGANTGELFF.

This rearrangement joins TRBV5-4 to TRBJ1-2, with D tentatively TRBD1 (6 bases). V shed 9 bases and J shed 6 bases, with 18 bases lying between them. From germline, CDR1 is SGHNT and CDR2 YYREEE (reference sequence). The CDR3 covers 13 residues. CDR3 amino acids: CATRPGGNHGYTF. Written as DNA, the CDR3 is TGTGCCACCCGACCGGGGGGCAACCATGGCTACACCTTC.

This rearrangement joins TRBV19 to TRBJ2-6; D is unresolved. This CDR3 comprises 14 residues. The V end lost 7 bases, the J end lost 0 bases, and 7 bases lay between the germline ends. Germline V gene sequence: CDR1 LNHDA, CDR2 SQIVND (reference sequence). CDR3: CASISNSGANVLTF. CDR3 sequence (DNA): TGTGCCAGTATTTCGAACTCTGGGGCCAACGTCCTGACTTTC.